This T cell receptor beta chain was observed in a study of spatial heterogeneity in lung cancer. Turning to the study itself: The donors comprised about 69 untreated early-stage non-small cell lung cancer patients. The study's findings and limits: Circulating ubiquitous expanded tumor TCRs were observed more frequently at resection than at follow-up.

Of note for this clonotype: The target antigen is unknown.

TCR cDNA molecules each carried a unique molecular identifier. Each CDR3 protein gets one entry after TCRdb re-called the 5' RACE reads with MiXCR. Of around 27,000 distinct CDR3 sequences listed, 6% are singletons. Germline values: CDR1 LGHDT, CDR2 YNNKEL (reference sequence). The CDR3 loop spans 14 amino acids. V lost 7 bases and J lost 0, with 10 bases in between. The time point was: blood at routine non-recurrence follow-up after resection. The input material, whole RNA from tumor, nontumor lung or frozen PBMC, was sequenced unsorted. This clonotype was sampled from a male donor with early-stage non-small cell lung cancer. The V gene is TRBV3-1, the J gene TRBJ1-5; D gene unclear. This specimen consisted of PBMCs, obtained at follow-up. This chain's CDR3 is CASNEGLSNQPQHF. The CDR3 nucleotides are TGTGCCAGCAACGAGGGTCTTAGCAATCAGCCCCAGCATTTT.